These 26 T cell receptor beta chains were sequenced from one sample in a study of blood T cell repertoires in COVID-19. Assay: immunoSEQ multiplex PCR; the TCRdb copy retains only in-frame clones and omits some. Of tens of thousands of clones listed, 70% to 90% were seen once; the top ten hold about 27%. The source material was peripheral blood. These receptors were obtained from a man aged 45-60 years with acute or convalescent COVID-19.

This sequence joins TRBV9 and TRBJ2-3; D is possibly TRBD1 (7 bases). Germline loops: CDR1 SGDLS, CDR2 YYNGEE. This CDR3 spans 15 amino acids. Trimming removed 3 bases at V and 6 bases at J, with 17 bases between. The chain's CDR3 is CASSAPQGGRDTQYF. The CDR3 nucleotides read TGTGCCAGCAGCGCCCCTCAGGGGGGCCGGGATACGCAGTATTTT.

CDR3 nucleotide sequence: TGTGCCACCAGACCGGACAGAGTCGATGAGCAGTTCTTC. It is translated as CATRPDRVDEQFF. The chain couples TRBV24-1 to TRBJ2-1; D is perhaps TRBD1 (6 bases). Germline V gene data show CDR1 as KGHDR and CDR2 as SFDVKD. Between the trimmed V and J ends, which lost 7 bases and 8 bases, there was a span of 14 bases. CDR3 length equals 13 residues.

J is TRBJ1-5 and V is TRBV12-2; TRBD1, the table's D call, was not compared with the DNA. TRBV12-2 is shown as a pseudogene. CDR3 length: 18 amino acids. CDR3 residues: CASRTIGTGARWVSAQHF. As DNA, the CDR3 is TGTGCAAGTCGGACTATAGGGACAGGGGCCCGTTGGGTATCGGCCCAGCATTTT.

The chain recombines TRBV5-1 with TRBJ2-1; D is possibly TRBD1 (5 bases). The ends were cut back, 3 bases at V and 5 bases at J, with 12 bases in the middle. This CDR3 region has 14 residues. In germline, CDR1 is SGHRS, CDR2 YFSETQ. The CDR3 nucleotides read TGCGCCAGCAGCTCGATGACAGTAAACAATGAGCAGTTCTTC. Translated: CASSSMTVNNEQFF.

This chain connects TRBV3-1 (or the pseudogene TRBV3-2) to TRBJ2-5; 9 positions match TRBD1. The CDR3 is 16 amino acids. The ends lost 3 bases at V and 2 bases at J; junction bases unmatched: 7. Germline V gene lookup returns CDR1 LGHDT and CDR2 YNNKEL (reference sequence). CDR3 nucleotides: TGTGCCAGCAGCCACCCCGGGACAGGGATACAAGAGACCCAGTACTTC. Translating gives CASSHPGTGIQETQYF.

The chain links TRBV7-9 to TRBJ2-5, with D unclear. V lost 3 bases to trimming and J lost 5 bases, with 10 bases between them. The germline gives CDR1 SEHNR, CDR2 FQNEAQ (reference sequence). The CDR3 contains 13 residues. The CDR3 is CASSFSRAETQYF. The CDR3 coding sequence is TGTGCCAGCAGCTTCTCGCGCGCGGAGACCCAGTACTTC.

CDR3 nucleotides: TGTGCCAGCTCAAGCTCCCGGGGTGGCTACACCTTC. Residues: CASSSSRGGYTF. The rearrangement joins TRBV18 to TRBJ1-2; the D is unclear. V was cut by 5 bases and J by 7 bases, with 11 bases left in between. CDR3 length: 12 amino acids. Per the germline V gene, CDR1 is KGHSH and CDR2 is LQKENI.

The chain combines TRBV27 with TRBJ2-1, with D perhaps matching TRBD1 (6 bases). This CDR3 is built from 13 residues. V dropped 6 bases and J dropped 9 bases, with 15 bases sitting between them. The germline gives CDR1 MNHEY, CDR2 SMNVEV (reference sequence). The CDR3 DNA reads TGTGCCAGCAGATACAGGGCAGGCAGTGAGCAGTTCTTC. It translates to CASRYRAGSEQFF.

This chain connects TRBV28 to TRBJ1-6; D perhaps matches TRBD1 (5 bases). Germline-derived CDR1 and CDR2 are MDHEN and SYDVKM. This CDR3 has 15 residues. V gave up 5 bases and J gave up 0 bases, with 8 bases separating them. The CDR3 loop reads CASSGGSSYNSPLHF. The CDR3 nucleotides are TGTGCCAGCAGTGGGGGGAGCTCCTATAATTCACCCCTCCACTTT.

A single count supports this clone. V and J are TRBV20-1 and TRBJ2-3, with D unclear. Per germline, CDR1 DFQATT and CDR2 SNEGSKA (reference sequence). V lost 6 bases and J lost 3, with 4 bases in between. The CDR3 has 10 residues. The CDR3 sequence is CSAGTDTQYF. The CDR3 region has the DNA TGCAGTGCCGGGACAGATACGCAGTATTTT.

CDR3 in amino acids: CASSPKTGIVGYTF. The CDR3 DNA reads TGTGCCAGCTCACCCAAGACAGGGATCGTTGGCTACACCTTC. The chain recombines TRBV18 with TRBJ1-2, with TRBD1 identical over 7 bases. Germline V gene sequence: CDR1 KGHSH, CDR2 LQKENI. CDR3 length equals 14 residues. V shed 3 bases, J shed 7 bases, and the junction held 8 bases outside the gene matches. The entire variable domain, with the rest obtained from reference TRBV18 and TRBJ1-2, is as follows: NAGVMQNPRHLVRRRGQEARLRCSPMKGHSHVYWYRQLPEEGLKFMVYLQKENIIDESGMPKERFSAEFPKEGPSILRIQQVVRGDSAAYFCASSPKTGIVGYTFGSGTRLTVV.

V and J are TRBV3-1 (or the pseudogene TRBV3-2) and TRBJ1-4; D ambiguous. The ends were cut back, 0 bases at V and 15 bases at J, with 8 bases in the middle. Per germline, CDR1 LGHDT and CDR2 YNNKEL (reference sequence). This CDR3 has 11 amino acids. The CDR3, as DNA: TGTGCCAGCAGCCAAGAACAGTGGGTGTTTTTT. Its translation is CASSQEQWVFF.

This clone has just a few counts. The chain carries TRBV5-4 and TRBJ2-1, with TRBD2 matching 12 bases. Germline CDR1 SGHNT, CDR2 YYREEE (reference sequence). The CDR3 is 18 amino acids. V lost 1 base to trimming and J lost 1 base; unmatched junction nucleotides: 6. This chain's CDR3 is CASSLSSGGAGSYNEQFF. CDR3 bases: TGTGCCAGCAGCTTGTCTAGCGGGGGGGCCGGGTCCTACAATGAGCAGTTCTTC. Filled out from reference TRBV5-4 and TRBJ2-1, the complete variable domain reads ETGVTQSPTHLIKTRGQQVTLRCSSQSGHNTVSWYQQALGQGPQFIFQYYREEENGRGNFPPRFSGLQFPNYSSELNVNALELDDSALYLCASSLSSGGAGSYNEQFFGPGTRLTVL.

This rearrangement joins TRBV9 to TRBJ2-3, with 13 positions matching TRBD2. Germline V lookup: CDR1 SGDLS, CDR2 YYNGEE. Trimming removed 4 bases from V and 0 bases from J; junction bases left unmatched: 5. There are 17 residues in the CDR3. CDR3 in amino acids: CASSLTSGGPSTDTQYF. CDR3 coding DNA: TGTGCCAGCAGCTTGACTAGCGGGGGGCCTAGCACAGATACGCAGTATTTT.

The chain links TRBV10-3 to TRBJ2-1; 7 positions agree with TRBD1. J lost 5 bases, V lost 2 bases, and 6 bases had no gene match. The germline CDR1 and CDR2 sequences are ENHRY and SYGVKD. This CDR3 is built from 15 residues. In nucleotides, the CDR3 is TGTGCCATCAGTGAGGGGACAGTGGGCAACAATGAGCAGTTCTTC. Translating gives CAISEGTVGNNEQFF.

The V call is TRBV6-5, the J call TRBJ1-2; 10 bases are shared with TRBD1. This CDR3 is 15 amino acids long. CDR1 and CDR2 (germline): MNHEY, SVGAGI. V gave up 4 bases and J gave up 5 bases; unmatched junction bases: 7. CDR3 loop: CASSFPGQGTYGYTF. The CDR3, as DNA: TGTGCCAGCAGTTTCCCGGGACAGGGGACTTATGGCTACACCTTC.

The CDR3 loop is CASSPWGGDTGELFF. DNA for the CDR3: TGTGCCAGCAGCCCGTGGGGGGGCGACACCGGGGAGCTGTTTTTT. The chain couples TRBV9 to TRBJ2-2, with D perhaps matching TRBD2 (7 bases). The CDR3 is 15 residues long. V was shortened by 4 bases and J by 3 bases, with 13 bases between the two germline ends. Germline V gives CDR1 SGDLS, CDR2 YYNGEE.

J is TRBJ2-1 and V is TRBV6-4; weak D call: TRBD2 (5 bases). V shed 5 bases and J shed 10 bases, with 21 bases lying between them. Germline V gene lookup returns CDR1 MRHNA and CDR2 SNTAGT. This CDR3 has 15 amino acids. CDR3 in DNA: TGTGCCAGCAGTCCCGAGCCTGACGGGATAGCGGAGCAGTTCTTC. The encoded protein is CASSPEPDGIAEQFF.

The genes are TRBV6-4 and TRBJ2-3; 7 bases map to TRBD2. This CDR3 comprises 14 residues. CDR1 MRHNA and CDR2 SNTAGT come from the germline V gene. With 3 bases clipped from V and 4 bases from J, the junction kept 4 bases outside the gene matches. CDR3 DNA sequence: TGTGCCAGCAGTGAGGGACTAACGTCAGATACGCAGTATTTT. It codes for CASSEGLTSDTQYF.

This clone has just one count. V is TRBV10-3 and J is TRBJ2-3; 7 positions match TRBD2. The CDR3 has 14 residues. After removal of 2 bases from V and 4 bases from J, the junction contained 3 bases not matched to a gene. Germline V gives CDR1 ENHRY, CDR2 SYGVKD. CDR3 residues: CAISEPREADTQYF. The CDR3 DNA reads TGTGCCATCAGTGAGCCCCGGGAGGCAGATACGCAGTATTTT.

V and J are TRBV30 and TRBJ1-6, with TRBD1 matching over 9 bases. The CDR3 consists of 17 residues. Germline CDR1 reads GTSNPN; CDR2 reads SVGIG (reference sequence). V gave up 5 bases and J gave up 10 bases; unmatched junction bases: 18. The CDR3 sequence: CAWGSAPTGTGKSPLHF. DNA of the CDR3: TGTGCCTGGGGTTCCGCCCCCACTGGGACAGGGAAATCACCCCTCCACTTT.

The rearrangement links TRBV5-1 to TRBJ1-3, with 9 bases aligning to TRBD1. The CDR3 is 15 amino acids. V was pared by 0 bases and J by 4 bases, with 2 bases of the junction left unmatched. Looked up from germline, CDR1 is SGHRS and CDR2 is YFSETQ. The CDR3 bases are TGCGCCAGCAGCTTGGACAGGGGGCGAGGAAACACCATATATTTT. It yields the protein CASSLDRGRGNTIYF.

The rearrangement links TRBV18 to TRBJ2-1; D possibly corresponds to TRBD2 (5 bases). CDR3 length: 15 residues. Germline CDR1 KGHSH, CDR2 LQKENI. The ends were cut back, 2 bases at V and 2 bases at J, with 10 bases in the middle. CDR3 protein: CASSPVSGTYNEQFF. For the CDR3, the DNA is TGTGCCAGCTCACCAGTATCGGGGACCTACAATGAGCAGTTCTTC.

The rearrangement uses TRBV27 and TRBJ2-7; D unresolved. Trimming left V 2 bases short and J 1 base short, with 12 bases between. The germline V gene has CDR1 MNHEY and CDR2 SMNVEV (reference sequence). This CDR3 comprises 15 residues. CDR3 DNA sequence: TGTGCCAGCAGTTTAGGAGTGGTGGAATCCTACGAGCAGTACTTC. Amino acid sequence: CASSLGVVESYEQYF.

The chain joins TRBV7-8 to TRBJ1-5; tentative D call: TRBD1 (6 bases). The germline gives CDR1 SGHVS, CDR2 FQNEAQ. The CDR3 is 16 residues long. The ends were cut back, 1 base at V and 5 bases at J, with 15 bases in the middle. As DNA, the CDR3 is TGTGCCAGCAGCTTAGAGGCGGGGGCGCCAGATCAGCCCCAGCATTTT. This translates into CASSLEAGAPDQPQHF.

Concerning this clone itself: This may come from a read error, since a much larger clone is one base off. The rearrangement links TRBV5-8 to TRBJ1-1; TRBD1 might be the D (5 bases). Germline V lookup: CDR1 SGHTS, CDR2 YDEGEE. This CDR3 comprises 13 residues. V was shortened by 4 bases and J by 0 bases, with 7 bases between the two germline ends. The CDR3 nucleotides read TGTGCCAGCAGCCTGACAGTGAACACTGAAGCTTTCTTT. Translated: CASSLTVNTEAFF.